The clone carrying this TCR beta chain has only one observation. The antigen is not known. Data came from immunoSEQ multiplex PCR; TCRdb stores just in-frame clones and leaves some out. The profile shows some 82,000 clones, about nine tenths of them singletons. V gave up 2 bases and J gave up 7 bases, with 26 bases separating them. There are 19 residues in the CDR3. Germline values: CDR1 LNHNV, CDR2 YYDKDF (reference sequence). The sample originates from a study of graft-versus-host responses after intestinal transplantation. The clonotype comes from a human donor who was the organ donor for an intestinal transplant. The chain links TRBV15 to TRBJ1-4; maybe TRBD1 (6 bases). This specimen consisted of unstimulated CD8+ T cells sorted from spleen or lymph node cells, obtained before transplant. This CDR3 reads CATSRHLPYPGGQAEKLFF. CDR3 DNA sequence: TGTGCCACCAGCAGACATCTTCCTTATCCGGGGGGACAAGCTGAAAAACTGTTTTTT.